This T cell receptor beta chain is drawn from a study of T cell repertoires in cytomegalovirus infection. Study as a whole: CMV infection together with matching HLA type was indicated by public TCR beta signatures.

Each CDR3 protein is one row after TCRdb ran MiXCR on the reads. Of 150,000 to 200,000 distinct CDR3 sequences listed, about 21% are singletons. The study's findings and limits: Individuals carrying CMV plus the relevant HLA were identified by cumulative frequency of public TCR beta families.

To note about this clonotype: Its specificity is unknown.

From germline, CDR1 is MDHEN and CDR2 SYDVKM. The V gene lost 4 bases and the J gene lost 0 bases, with 8 bases spanning the gap. There are 14 residues in the CDR3. The receptor was isolated from a human donor in good health (CMV status not recorded). Some clones in this sample may be carry-over from other donors' samples. The J gene is TRBJ2-3, the V gene TRBV28; no clear D gene. Sequenced material: PBMCs. The CDR3 here is CASSSDLSTDTQYF. In nucleotides, the CDR3 is TGTGCCAGCAGTTCCGACCTAAGCACAGATACGCAGTATTTT.